These 10 T cell receptor beta chains came from one sample sequenced in a study of memory CD4+ T cells and cytomegalovirus serostatus. Produced via immunoSEQ multiplex PCR; TCRdb's table is partial and in-frame only. The table records approximately 70,000 clones, about 80% of them present only once. Single viable CD3+CD4+CD8-CD45RO+ cells were sorted as the memory CD4+ T cells. Source material: memory CD4+ T cells from blood. These receptors came from an adult in good health and CMV-seropositive.

The CDR3 region has the DNA TGCAGTGCTACGGGCTACAATGAGCAGTTCTTC. This encodes CSATGYNEQFF. The chain employs TRBV20-1 and TRBJ2-1; no firm D call. The germline V and J ends were trimmed by 4 bases and 3 bases, with 4 bases remaining between them. The length of the CDR3 is 11 residues. In germline, CDR1 is DFQATT, CDR2 SNEGSKA (reference sequence).

The chain is built from TRBV7-9 and TRBJ2-2, with a possible D match to TRBD2 (6 bases). This CDR3 is 15 amino acids long. V was pared by 2 bases and J by 4 bases, with 11 bases between. Per the germline V gene, CDR1 is SEHNR and CDR2 is FQNEAQ (reference sequence). In nucleotides, the CDR3 is TGTGCCAGCAGCTTACGTGGAGGGGTCACCGGGGAGCTGTTTTTT. It codes for CASSLRGGVTGELFF.

This clone was recorded only once. The chain uses TRBV28 and TRBJ1-5; weak D call: TRBD1 (5 bases). Germline V lookup: CDR1 MDHEN, CDR2 SYDVKM. The V gene lost 5 bases and the J gene lost 0 bases, with 11 bases spanning the gap. CDR3 size: 15 residues. The DNA of the CDR3 is TGTGCCAGCAGTCCCGGGGGTTATAGCAATCAGCCCCAGCATTTT. Its protein is CASSPGGYSNQPQHF.

The CDR3 nucleotides are TGTGCCAGCAGCTTACAGCGGGCAGGAGATACGCAGTATTTT. Protein: CASSLQRAGDTQYF. The rearrangement uses TRBV7-6 and TRBJ2-3, with D maybe TRBD2 (6 bases). Trimming took 2 bases from V and 5 from J, leaving 11 bases between them. Germline values: CDR1 SGHVS, CDR2 FNYEAQ. The CDR3 covers 14 residues.

The chain recombines TRBV27 with TRBJ1-2; D might be TRBD1 (5 bases). V lost 6 bases, J lost 7 bases, and 21 bases lay in between. The CDR3 has 15 residues. Germline V gene lookup returns CDR1 MNHEY and CDR2 SMNVEV (reference sequence). CDR3 loop: CASSPPGLPTAGYTF. The CDR3 nucleotides are TGTGCCAGCAGCCCTCCGGGACTCCCCACGGCTGGCTACACCTTC.

This chain uses TRBV9 with TRBJ1-4; weak D call: TRBD1 (5 bases). This CDR3 has 15 residues. V was pared by 4 bases and J by 5 bases, with 15 bases between. The germline gives CDR1 SGDLS, CDR2 YYNGEE. The CDR3 protein is CASSRGGVVNEKLFF. The CDR3 nucleotides read TGTGCCAGCAGCCGGGGGGGGGTGGTGAATGAAAAACTGTTTTTT.

The chain joins TRBV6-1 to TRBJ2-3; TRBD1 is a possible D gene (5 bases). This CDR3 comprises 13 residues. Trimming stripped 9 bases from V and 1 base from J, with 11 bases between. Germline CDR1 is MNHNS and CDR2 is SASEGT. CDR3 sequence reads: CASQGKRTDTQYF. CDR3 coding DNA: TGTGCCAGTCAGGGTAAACGCACAGATACGCAGTATTTT.

The CDR3 DNA is TGTGCCAGCAGCATGTACCATCCGGGACCAAGCTCCGAAAAACTGTTTTTT. The encoded protein is CASSMYHPGPSSEKLFF. The J gene is TRBJ1-4, the V gene TRBV21-1. TRBV21-1 is a pseudogene locus. There are 17 residues in the CDR3.

The rearrangement uses TRBV5-8 and TRBJ2-7; D uncertain. Germline loops: CDR1 SGHTS, CDR2 YDEGEE. This CDR3 is 13 amino acids long. Between the trimmed V and J ends, which lost 3 bases and 5 bases, there was a span of 12 bases. The CDR3, as DNA: TGTGCCAGCAGCTCAAACCTGTTCGACGAGCAGTACTTC. Encoded protein: CASSSNLFDEQYF.

This clone turned up a few times. The rearrangement joins TRBV18 to TRBJ1-1; D is uncertain. Germline CDR1 and CDR2: KGHSH and LQKENI. Trimming cost V 3 bases and J 2 bases, with 10 bases left between them. The CDR3 runs 14 residues. The CDR3 loop reads CASSPGLHNTEAFF. CDR3 in DNA: TGTGCCAGCTCACCCGGGCTCCATAACACTGAAGCTTTCTTT.